This record looks at one TCR beta chain sequence and its context. The record originates from a study of T cells in tumors after PD-1 blockade. Study summary: Excluded were patients with checkpoint blockade, immunosuppressants, or radiotherapy or other anti-cancer therapy within 4 weeks. A subset received ongoing vismodegib 150 mg daily alongside anti-PD-1 therapy.

Generated by immunoSEQ multiplex PCR, the TCRdb table keeps only in-frame clones and is missing some. The sample lists about 33,000 clones, around 80% occurring once. The sample was PBMCs, taken before anti-PD-1 treatment. This receptor was taken from a human donor with basal cell carcinoma.

The CDR3 loop reads CASSQTGLAGGNYNEQFF. CDR3 nucleotide sequence: TGTGCCAGCAGTCAAACTGGACTAGCGGGAGGGAATTACAATGAGCAGTTCTTC. The gene calls are TRBV28 and TRBJ2-1; TRBD2 matches 15 bases. From germline, CDR1 is MDHEN and CDR2 SYDVKM. The CDR3 loop spans 18 amino acids. With 5 bases clipped from V and 4 bases from J, the junction kept 9 bases outside the gene matches.